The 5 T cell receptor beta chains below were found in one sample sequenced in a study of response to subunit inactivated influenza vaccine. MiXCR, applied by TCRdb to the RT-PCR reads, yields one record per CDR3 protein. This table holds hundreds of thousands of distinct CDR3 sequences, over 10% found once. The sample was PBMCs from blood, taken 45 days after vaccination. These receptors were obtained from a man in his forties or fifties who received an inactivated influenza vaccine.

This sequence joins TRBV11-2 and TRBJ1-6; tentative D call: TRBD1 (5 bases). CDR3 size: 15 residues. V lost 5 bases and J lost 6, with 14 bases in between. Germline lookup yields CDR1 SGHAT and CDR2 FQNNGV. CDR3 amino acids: CASSLRQTSNSPLHF. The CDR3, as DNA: TGTGCCAGCAGCCTCCGACAGACGAGTAATTCACCCCTCCACTTT.

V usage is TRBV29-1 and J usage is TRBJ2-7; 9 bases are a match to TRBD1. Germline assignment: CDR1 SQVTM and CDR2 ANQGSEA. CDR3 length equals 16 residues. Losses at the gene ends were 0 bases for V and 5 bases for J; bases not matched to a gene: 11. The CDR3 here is CSVEDADRGGVNEQYF. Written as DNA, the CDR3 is TGCAGCGTTGAAGACGCGGACAGGGGCGGTGTCAACGAGCAGTACTTC.

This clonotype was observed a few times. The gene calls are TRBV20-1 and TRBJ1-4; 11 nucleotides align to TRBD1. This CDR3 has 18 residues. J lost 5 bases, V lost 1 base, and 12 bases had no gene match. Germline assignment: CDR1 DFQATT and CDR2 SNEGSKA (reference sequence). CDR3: CSARVRDRGGSLNEKLFF. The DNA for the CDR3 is TGCAGTGCTAGAGTCCGGGACAGGGGGGGATCGCTCAATGAAAAACTGTTTTTT.

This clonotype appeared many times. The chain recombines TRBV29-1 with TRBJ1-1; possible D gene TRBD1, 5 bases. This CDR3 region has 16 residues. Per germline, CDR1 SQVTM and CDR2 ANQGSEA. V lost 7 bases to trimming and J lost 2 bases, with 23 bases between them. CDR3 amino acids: CSGLSPKRTLNTEAFF. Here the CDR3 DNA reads TGCAGCGGCCTAAGCCCCAAGCGGACACTTAACACTGAAGCTTTCTTT.

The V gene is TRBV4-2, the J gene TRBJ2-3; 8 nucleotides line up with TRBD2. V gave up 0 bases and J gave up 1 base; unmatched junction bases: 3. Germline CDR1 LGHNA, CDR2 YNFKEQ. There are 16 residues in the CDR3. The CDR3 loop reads CASSQEEAGGTDTQYF. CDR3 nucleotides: TGTGCCAGCAGCCAAGAGGAAGCGGGGGGCACAGATACGCAGTATTTT.